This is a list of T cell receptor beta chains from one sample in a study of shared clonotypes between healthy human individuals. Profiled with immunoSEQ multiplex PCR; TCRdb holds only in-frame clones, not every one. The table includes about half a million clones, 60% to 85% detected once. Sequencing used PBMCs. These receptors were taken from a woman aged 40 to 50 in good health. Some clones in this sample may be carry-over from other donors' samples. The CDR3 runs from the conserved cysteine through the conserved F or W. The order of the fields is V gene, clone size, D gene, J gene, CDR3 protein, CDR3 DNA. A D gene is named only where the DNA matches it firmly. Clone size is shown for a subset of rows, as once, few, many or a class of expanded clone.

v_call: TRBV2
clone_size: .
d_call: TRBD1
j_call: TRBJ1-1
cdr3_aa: CASSPTGRGEAFF
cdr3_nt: TGTGCCAGCAGTCCGACAGGGAGGGGTGAAGCTTTCTTT

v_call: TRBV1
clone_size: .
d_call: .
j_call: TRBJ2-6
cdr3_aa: CTSRVRAQSRANVLTF
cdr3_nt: TGCACCAGCAGGGTCCGTGCACAAAGTCGGGCCAACGTCCTGACTTTC

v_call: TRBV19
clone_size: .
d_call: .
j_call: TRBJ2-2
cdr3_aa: CASRKNPNTGELFF
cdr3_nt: TGTGCCAGTAGGAAAAACCCGAACACCGGGGAGCTGTTTTTT

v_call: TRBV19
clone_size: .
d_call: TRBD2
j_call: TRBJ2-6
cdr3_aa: CASSGAGGVSGANVLTF
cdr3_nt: TGTGCCAGTAGTGGAGCGGGAGGGGTCTCTGGGGCCAACGTCCTGACTTTC

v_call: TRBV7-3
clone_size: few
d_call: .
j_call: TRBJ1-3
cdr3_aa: CASSPPVTGNTIYF
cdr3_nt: TGTGCCAGCAGCCCCCCCGTCACTGGAAACACCATATATTTT

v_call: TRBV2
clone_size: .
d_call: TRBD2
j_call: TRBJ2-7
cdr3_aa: CASSVGREGIEQYF
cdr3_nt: TGTGCCAGCAGTGTGGGGCGGGAGGGTATCGAGCAGTACTTC

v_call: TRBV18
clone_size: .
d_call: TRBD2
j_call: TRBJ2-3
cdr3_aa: CASSPRVAGRNGWSTDTQYF
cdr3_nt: TGTGCCAGCTCACCAAGAGTAGCGGGAAGAAATGGCTGGAGCACAGATACGCAGTATTTT

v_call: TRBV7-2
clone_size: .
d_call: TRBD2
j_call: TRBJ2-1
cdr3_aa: CASSRLAASYNEQFF
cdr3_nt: TGTGCCAGCAGCCGACTAGCGGCTTCCTACAATGAGCAGTTCTTC

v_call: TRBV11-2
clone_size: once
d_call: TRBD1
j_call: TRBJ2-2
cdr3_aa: CASSSGGANTGELFF
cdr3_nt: TGTGCCAGCAGCTCAGGGGGCGCGAACACCGGGGAGCTGTTTTTT

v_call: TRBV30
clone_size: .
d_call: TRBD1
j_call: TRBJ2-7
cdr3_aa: CACDRESYEQYF
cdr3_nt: TGTGCCTGCGACAGGGAATCCTACGAGCAGTACTTC

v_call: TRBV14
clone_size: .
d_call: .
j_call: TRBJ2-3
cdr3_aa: CASSQDLGVVGTQYF
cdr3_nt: TGTGCCAGCAGCCAAGATCTCGGGGTGGTCGGTACGCAGTATTTT

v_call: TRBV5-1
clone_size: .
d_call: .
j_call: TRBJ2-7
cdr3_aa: CASSRDYEQYF
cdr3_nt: TGCGCCAGCAGTCGGGACTACGAGCAGTACTTC

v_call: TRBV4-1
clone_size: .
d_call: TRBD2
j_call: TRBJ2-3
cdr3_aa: CASSRAGTVPDTQYF
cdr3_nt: TGCGCCAGCAGCCGAGCGGGAACGGTTCCAGATACGCAGTATTTT

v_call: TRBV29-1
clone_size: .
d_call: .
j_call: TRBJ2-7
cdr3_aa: CSVEEQDHEQYF
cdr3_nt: TGCAGCGTTGAGGAGCAGGACCACGAGCAGTACTTC

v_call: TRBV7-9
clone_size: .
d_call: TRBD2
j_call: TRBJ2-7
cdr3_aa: CASSSSPTSGDYEQYF
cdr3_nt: TGTGCCAGCAGCTCCTCGCCGACTAGCGGGGACTACGAGCAGTACTTC

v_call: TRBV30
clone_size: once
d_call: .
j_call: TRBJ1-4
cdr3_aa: CAWRSRGVSNEKLFF
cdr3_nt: TGTGCCTGGAGATCGAGGGGGGTGTCTAATGAAAAACTGTTTTTT

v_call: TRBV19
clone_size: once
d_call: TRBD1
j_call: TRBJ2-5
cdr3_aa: CASSTRTGGSEGTQYF
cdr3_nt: TGTGCCAGTAGTACCAGGACAGGGGGGTCAGAGGGGACCCAGTACTTC

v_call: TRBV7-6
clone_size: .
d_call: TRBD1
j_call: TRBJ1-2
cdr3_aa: CASSPQGGARVVYGYTF
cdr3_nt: TGTGCCAGCAGCCCCCAGGGGGGGGCGCGAGTTGTCTATGGCTACACCTTC

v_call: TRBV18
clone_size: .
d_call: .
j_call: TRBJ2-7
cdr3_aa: CASSPGESGPYF
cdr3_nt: TGTGCCAGCTCACCAGGGGAGTCAGGCCCGTACTTC

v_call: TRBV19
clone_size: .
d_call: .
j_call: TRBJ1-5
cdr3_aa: CASSMSIDQPQHF
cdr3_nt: TGTGCCAGTAGTATGAGCATAGACCAGCCCCAGCATTTT

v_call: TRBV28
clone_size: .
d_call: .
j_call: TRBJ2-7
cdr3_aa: CASSPSGTELNEQYF
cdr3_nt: TGTGCCAGCAGTCCTTCCGGGACGGAGTTAAACGAGCAGTACTTC

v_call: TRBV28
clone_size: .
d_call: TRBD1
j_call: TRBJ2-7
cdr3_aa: CASVPQTGGSNEQYF
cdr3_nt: TGTGCCAGCGTTCCTCAGACAGGGGGCTCTAACGAGCAGTACTTC

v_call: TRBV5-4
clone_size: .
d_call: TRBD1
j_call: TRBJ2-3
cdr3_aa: CASSLGDRGTDTQYF
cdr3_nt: TGTGCCAGCAGCTTAGGGGACAGGGGGACAGATACGCAGTATTTT

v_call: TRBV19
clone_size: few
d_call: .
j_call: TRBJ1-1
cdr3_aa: CASSPQGWNLAFF
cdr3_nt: TGTGCCAGTAGTCCACAGGGTTGGAATTTGGCTTTCTTT

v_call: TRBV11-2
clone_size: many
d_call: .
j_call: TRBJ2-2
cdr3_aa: CASSLDGETTNTGELFF
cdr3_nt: TGTGCCAGCAGCTTAGATGGAGAGACAACGAACACCGGGGAGCTGTTTTTT

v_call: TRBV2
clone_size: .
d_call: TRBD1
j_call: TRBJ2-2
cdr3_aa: CASSPNRGTGELFF
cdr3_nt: TGTGCCAGCAGTCCCAACAGGGGCACCGGGGAGCTGTTTTTT

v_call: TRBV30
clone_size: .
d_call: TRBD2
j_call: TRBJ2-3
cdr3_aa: CAWSVGLAGSTDTQYF
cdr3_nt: TGTGCCTGGAGTGTCGGACTAGCGGGAAGCACAGATACGCAGTATTTT

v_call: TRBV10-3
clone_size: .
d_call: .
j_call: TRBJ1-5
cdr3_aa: CAISEVEGATHQPQHF
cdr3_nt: TGTGCCATCAGTGAGGTGGAGGGCGCTACTCATCAGCCCCAGCATTTT

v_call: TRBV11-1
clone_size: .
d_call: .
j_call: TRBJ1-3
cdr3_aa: CASSLLPGNTIYF
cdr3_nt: TGTGCCAGCAGCTTACTTCCCGGAAACACCATATATTTT

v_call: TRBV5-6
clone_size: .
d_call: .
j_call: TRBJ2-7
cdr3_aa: CASSFLQGAYEQYF
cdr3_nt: TGTGCCAGCAGCTTTTTACAGGGTGCGTACGAGCAGTACTTC

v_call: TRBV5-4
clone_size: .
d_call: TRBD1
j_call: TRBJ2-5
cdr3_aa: CASSPWTGEAQETQYF
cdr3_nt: TGTGCCAGCAGCCCCTGGACAGGGGAGGCCCAAGAGACCCAGTACTTC

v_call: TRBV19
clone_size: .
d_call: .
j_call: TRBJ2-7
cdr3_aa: CASSGPREYEQYF
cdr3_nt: TGTGCCAGTAGTGGACCCCGGGAGTACGAGCAGTACTTC

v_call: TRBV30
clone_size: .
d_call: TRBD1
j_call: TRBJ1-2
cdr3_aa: CAWSPGQGADYGYTF
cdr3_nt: TGTGCCTGGAGCCCGGGGCAGGGGGCAGACTATGGCTACACCTTC

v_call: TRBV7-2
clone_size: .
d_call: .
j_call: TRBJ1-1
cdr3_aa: CASSLGAGNTEAFF
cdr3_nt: TGTGCCAGCAGCTTAGGGGCAGGAAACACTGAAGCTTTCTTT

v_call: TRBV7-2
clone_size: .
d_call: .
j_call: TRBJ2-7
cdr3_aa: CASSLPGGPREQYF
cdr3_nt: TGTGCCAGCAGCTTACCTGGCGGACCGCGCGAGCAGTACTTC

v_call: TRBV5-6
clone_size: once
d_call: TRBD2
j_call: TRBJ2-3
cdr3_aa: CASSMRRLAGVGDHTQYF
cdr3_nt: TGTGCCAGCAGTATGAGAAGGCTAGCGGGAGTAGGTGACCATACGCAGTATTTT

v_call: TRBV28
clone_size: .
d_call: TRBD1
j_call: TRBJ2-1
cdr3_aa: CASSLGDRGGNEQFF
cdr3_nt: TGTGCCAGCAGTTTAGGGGACAGAGGCGGCAATGAGCAGTTCTTC

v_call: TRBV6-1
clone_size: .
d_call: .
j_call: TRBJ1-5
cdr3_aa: CASRERSNQPQHF
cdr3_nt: TGTGCCAGCCGGGAAAGGTCGAATCAGCCCCAGCATTTT

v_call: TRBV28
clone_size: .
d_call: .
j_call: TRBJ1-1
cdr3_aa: CASRSLPGAGTEAFF
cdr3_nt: TGTGCCAGTCGCTCCCTTCCAGGGGCGGGTACTGAAGCTTTCTTT

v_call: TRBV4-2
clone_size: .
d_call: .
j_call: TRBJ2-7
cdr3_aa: CASSQGPGSQGEQYF
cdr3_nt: TGTGCCAGCAGCCAAGGGCCAGGGAGTCAAGGCGAGCAGTACTTC

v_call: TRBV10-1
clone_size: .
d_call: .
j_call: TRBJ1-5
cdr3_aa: CASSDSPGQPQHF
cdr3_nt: TGCGCCAGCAGTGATTCCCCAGGGCAGCCCCAGCATTTT

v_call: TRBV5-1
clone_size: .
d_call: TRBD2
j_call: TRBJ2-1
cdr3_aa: CASSFPVAGGSYNEQFF
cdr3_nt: TGCGCCAGCAGCTTCCCCGTAGCGGGAGGTTCCTACAATGAGCAGTTCTTC

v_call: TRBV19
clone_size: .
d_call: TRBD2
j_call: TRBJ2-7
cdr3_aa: CASRPRAGGPYEQYF
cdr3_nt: TGTGCCAGTAGGCCCCGAGCGGGAGGGCCCTACGAGCAGTACTTC

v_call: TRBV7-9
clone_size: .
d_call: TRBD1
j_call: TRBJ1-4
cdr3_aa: CASSLRDRDRNEKLFF
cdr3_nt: TGTGCCAGCAGCTTAAGGGACAGGGACCGTAATGAAAAACTGTTTTTT

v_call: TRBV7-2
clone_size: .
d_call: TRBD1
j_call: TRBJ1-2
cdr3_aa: CASSLRDRAYGYTF
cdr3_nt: TGTGCCAGCAGCTTACGGGACAGGGCCTATGGCTACACCTTC

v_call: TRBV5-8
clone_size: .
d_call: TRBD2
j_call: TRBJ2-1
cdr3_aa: CASVRRGVHNEQFF
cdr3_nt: TGTGCCAGCGTACGGCGGGGGGTTCACAATGAGCAGTTCTTC

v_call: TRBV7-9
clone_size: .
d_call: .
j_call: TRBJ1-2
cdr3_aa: CASSLAQAGNYGYTF
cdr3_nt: TGTGCCAGCAGCTTAGCGCAGGCAGGGAACTATGGCTACACCTTC

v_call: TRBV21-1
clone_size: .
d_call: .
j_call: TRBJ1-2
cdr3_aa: CASSKVAENRDYGYTF
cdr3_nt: TGTGCCAGCAGCAAAGTGGCTGAGAACAGGGACTATGGCTACACCTTC

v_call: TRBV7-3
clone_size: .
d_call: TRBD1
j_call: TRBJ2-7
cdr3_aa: CASSQGTVYEQYF
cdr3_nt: TGTGCCAGCAGCCAAGGGACAGTCTACGAGCAGTACTTC

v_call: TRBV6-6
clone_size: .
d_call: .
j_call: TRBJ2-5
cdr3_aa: CASSPEGVAQYF
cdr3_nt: TGTGCCAGCAGTCCGGAAGGTGTGGCCCAGTACTTC

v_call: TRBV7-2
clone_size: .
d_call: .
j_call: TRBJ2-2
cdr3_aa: CASSLNGGDTGELFF
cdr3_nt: TGTGCCAGCAGCTTAAACGGAGGGGACACCGGGGAGCTGTTTTTT

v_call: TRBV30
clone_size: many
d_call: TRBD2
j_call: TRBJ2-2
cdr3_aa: CAWVQRGYTGELFF
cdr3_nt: TGTGCCTGGGTCCAGCGGGGGTACACCGGGGAGCTGTTTTTT

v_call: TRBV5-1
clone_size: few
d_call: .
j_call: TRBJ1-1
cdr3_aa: CASHTGRNTEAFF
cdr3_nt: TGCGCCAGCCATACAGGGAGAAACACTGAAGCTTTCTTT

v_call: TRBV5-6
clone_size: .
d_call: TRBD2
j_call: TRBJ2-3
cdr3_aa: CASSLMGTSGSTDTQYF
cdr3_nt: TGTGCCAGCAGCTTGATGGGGACTAGCGGTAGCACAGATACGCAGTATTTT